The clone carrying this TCR beta chain came up once. RNA was extracted with the RNeasy kit, and a quantity of about 0.45 to 1 ug was reverse transcribed using random hexamers. An immunoSEQ multiplex PCR generated amplified TCR beta CDR3 products spanning 54 Vbeta and 13 Jbeta. TCRdb re-derived calls from the immunoSEQ multiplex PCR reads in MiXCR, one entry per CDR3 protein. The table shows around 110,000 distinct CDR3 sequences, with 96% occurring only once. The sample belongs to a study of CD8 T cells in Susac syndrome. Study-wide context: Blood was drawn from patients with Susac syndrome. At that point, they were therapy-naive, on corticosteroids, or on intravenous immunoglobulin alone.

Sequencing targeted TCR beta in T cells from blood (CD8+ and CD4+). The length of the CDR3 is 14 residues. V was shortened by 3 bases and J by 4 bases, with 12 bases between the two germline ends. Sequencing was carried out using CD4+ T cells from PBMCs. The sequence came from a human donor with Susac syndrome. The gene calls are TRBV12-3 or TRBV12-4 and TRBJ1-1; TRBD1 might be the D (5 bases). Written as DNA, the CDR3 is TGTGCCAGCAGTTTTCTGTCGGGGGGCACTGAAGCTTTCTTT. Protein product: CASSFLSGGTEAFF.